The 10 T cell receptor beta chains below all came from one sample that was sequenced in a study of TIL therapy for anti-PD-1-resistant metastatic lung cancer. Time point reported: pre-treatment sample, taken before nivolumab and TIL therapy. Sequencing used immunoSEQ v3. Clones were sequenced by immunoSEQ multiplex PCR, and TCRdb holds only the in-frame ones, with some missing. The sample comprises more than 55,000 clones, over 75% of which are singletons, and about 2.8% rests with the top ten. Source: blood, taken at baseline. These receptors all stem from a person aged 25 to 80 with non-small cell lung cancer.

This clone was seen only a few times. This sequence joins TRBV7-2 and TRBJ2-2; D not resolved. V was trimmed by 8 bases and J by 3 bases, leaving 13 bases between them. CDR3 size: 14 residues. Germline loops: CDR1 SGHTA, CDR2 FQGNSA. CDR3 nucleotide sequence: TGTGCCAGCTCCCTTGTCGGGTACACCGGGGAGCTGTTTTTT. This translates into CASSLVGYTGELFF. The whole variable domain, filled in from reference TRBV7-2 and TRBJ2-2, reads GAGVSQSPSNKVTEKGKDVELRCDPISGHTALYWYRQSLGQGLEFLIYFQGNSAPDKSGLPSDRFSAERTGGSVSTLTIQRTQQEDSAVYLCASSLVGYTGELFFGEGSRLTVL.

This chain links TRBV29-1 with TRBJ1-5, with a possible D match to TRBD1 (5 bases). The germline CDR1 and CDR2 sequences are SQVTM and ANQGSEA. Trimming stripped 4 bases from V and 4 bases from J, with 8 bases between. The CDR3 is 12 residues long. CDR3 loop: CSVGDGNQPQHF. The DNA for the CDR3 is TGCAGCGTTGGGGACGGAAATCAGCCCCAGCATTTT.

The chain links TRBV5-1 to TRBJ1-1; 9 bases map to TRBD1. Germline lookup yields CDR1 SGHRS and CDR2 YFSETQ. The length of the CDR3 is 15 residues. V lost 4 bases to trimming and J lost 0 bases; unmatched junction nucleotides: 4. In nucleotides, the CDR3 is TGCGCCAGCAGCATTACAGGGGGCGTGAACACTGAAGCTTTCTTT. It codes for CASSITGGVNTEAFF.

The genes are TRBV27 and TRBJ1-1; 8 bases line up with TRBD1. Germline-derived CDR1 and CDR2 are MNHEY and SMNVEV (reference sequence). This CDR3 has 15 residues. The V segment lost 6 bases and the J segment 0 bases; nucleotides outside the gene matches: 6. The CDR3 DNA follows: TGTGCCAGCAGACGACAGGGGACTATGAACACTGAAGCTTTCTTT. This gives the protein CASRRQGTMNTEAFF.

The J gene is TRBJ1-2, the V gene TRBV6-6; 10 bases line up with TRBD1. CDR1 and CDR2 from the germline V gene are MNHNY and SVGAGI (reference sequence). Trimming cost V 6 bases and J 8 bases; bases outside gene matches: 15. The length of the CDR3 is 16 residues. The CDR3 DNA reads TGTGCCAGCAGAGAACCTTCCGGGACAGGGGAAATCGGCTACACCTTC. It is translated as CASREPSGTGEIGYTF.

The chain employs TRBV7-2 and TRBJ2-4; 8 nucleotides align to TRBD2. The CDR3 is 13 amino acids. The ends lost 5 bases at V and 6 bases at J; junction bases unmatched: 3. Germline CDR1 and CDR2: SGHTA and FQGNSA. CDR3 nucleotides: TGTGCCAGCAGCCTGGGGACTAGAAACATTCAGTACTTC. It encodes CASSLGTRNIQYF.

The V call is TRBV19, the J call TRBJ2-7; 10 positions match TRBD1. The V gene's germline CDR1 is LNHDA and CDR2 SQIVND (reference sequence). CDR3 length: 15 amino acids. The V and J ends lost 1 base and 1 base, in that order; junction bases with no gene match: 1. The CDR3 sequence: CASSIGDRGSYEQYF. Written as DNA, the CDR3 is TGTGCCAGTAGTATAGGGGACAGGGGATCCTACGAGCAGTACTTC.

The chain employs TRBV5-1 and TRBJ2-5; 8 positions agree with TRBD1. The ends lost 3 bases at V and 2 bases at J; junction bases unmatched: 9. CDR1 and CDR2 (germline): SGHRS, YFSETQ. The CDR3 loop spans 16 amino acids. CDR3 nucleotides: TGCGCCAGCAGCTCCCGCACAGGGGGGAGGCAAGAGACCCAGTACTTC. This sequence encodes CASSSRTGGRQETQYF.

The chain joins TRBV4-1 to TRBJ2-7, with 7 bases lining up with TRBD1. Germline assignment: CDR1 MGHRA and CDR2 YSYEKL. The V and J ends lost 2 bases and 2 bases, in that order; junction bases with no gene match: 3. There are 14 residues in the CDR3. CDR3 sequence reads: CASSQTGVAYEQYF. The CDR3 DNA follows: TGCGCCAGCAGCCAAACAGGGGTTGCCTACGAGCAGTACTTC.

The rearrangement uses TRBV27 and TRBJ1-5, with TRBD1 as a possible D gene (6 bases). This CDR3 contains 15 residues. Germline lookup yields CDR1 MNHEY and CDR2 SMNVEV (reference sequence). Trimming took off 5 bases at V and 4 bases at J, with 15 bases between the two ends. The CDR3 DNA is TGTGCCAGCAGTCCCGGGACACGGAGAAATCAGCCCCAGCATTTT. It yields the protein CASSPGTRRNQPQHF.